A single sample gave rise to the 27 T cell receptor beta chains below, sequenced in a study of tumor and adjacent non-tumor tissue in lung cancer. The template was RNA from unsorted bulk tissue. The normal lung tissue was taken more than 3 cm from the tumor edge. A modified ARM-PCR protocol with three rounds of nested PCR amplified TCRbeta. TCRdb re-called the multiplex PCR reads through MiXCR, storing one row per CDR3 protein. The table records approximately 66,000 distinct CDR3 sequences, around 64% of them present only once. What was sequenced was distant non-tumor lung tissue. The receptor source for this set is a man aged 65 to 79 with non-small cell lung cancer.

About this clonotype: The final CDR3 position lacks the conserved phenylalanine or tryptophan, pointing to a likely read error. The chain carries TRBV14 and TRBJ1-1; TRBD1 matches 8 bases. Trimming took 3 bases from V and 10 from J; bases not matched to a gene: 7. Germline-derived CDR1 and CDR2 are SGHDN and FVKESK. This CDR3 contains 13 residues. The CDR3 nucleotides read TGTGCCAGCAGCCATCGACAGGGGTTGGTAGCTTTCTAT. As protein: CASSHRQGLVAFY.

As regards this clonotype: A much larger clone lies a single base off, so this may be a read error. The chain employs TRBV13 and TRBJ1-1; perhaps TRBD1 as D (5 bases). Per the germline V gene, CDR1 is PRHDT and CDR2 is FYEKMQ (reference sequence). The V end was cut by 8 bases, the J end by 0 bases, with 13 bases between. The CDR3 is 14 residues long. Here the CDR3 DNA reads TGTGCCAGCTGCGGGGGACCGCTGAACACTGAAGCTTTCTTT. It is translated as CASCGGPLNTEAFF.

Comment on this clonotype: The CDR3 carries no conserved terminal phenylalanine or tryptophan, so it likely arises from a read error. CDR3 in amino acids: CAGSLVDRGLVETQYL. CDR3 nucleotides: TGTGCCGGTAGCTTAGTCGACAGGGGATTGGTAGAGACCCAGTACCTC. The chain uses TRBV11-2 and TRBJ2-5, with TRBD1 matching over 8 bases. CDR1 is SGHAT, CDR2 FQNNGV, per germline. V gave up 11 bases and J gave up 4 bases; unmatched junction bases: 18. The CDR3 contains 16 residues.

Of note for this clonotype: This may be a read error: a much more frequent sequence differs by one nucleotide. The V call is TRBV28, the J call TRBJ2-6, with 7 bases that match TRBD2. The CDR3 loop spans 16 amino acids. Per germline, CDR1 MDHEN and CDR2 SYDVKM. CDR3 region: CTSSGRTRSGANVLTF. CDR3 nucleotide sequence: TGTACCAGCAGTGGACGGACTAGATCTGGGGCCAACGTCCTGACTTTC.

In the case of this clonotype: A read error may account for a junction end that differs from germline. This chain connects TRBV11-2 to TRBJ2-3; D unclear. Germline V lookup: CDR1 SGHAT, CDR2 FQNNGV. The CDR3 is 15 residues long. The CDR3 loop is CASSLEISLIDTQYF. As DNA, the CDR3 is TGCGCCAGCAGCTTAGAAATATCCCTCATAGATACGCAGTATTTT.

This clonotype appeared once. No conserved phenylalanine or tryptophan ends this CDR3, so it is likely a read error. The V and J genes are TRBV11-2 and TRBJ1-1; D uncertain. V was clipped by 4 bases and J by 3 bases, with 18 bases between them. This CDR3 spans 16 amino acids. Germline loops: CDR1 SGHAT, CDR2 FQNNGV. The CDR3 region is CASSSPIPDWDTEAFS. In nucleotides, the CDR3 is TGTGCCAGCAGCTCACCCATTCCAGACTGGGACACTGAAGCTTTCTCT.

With respect to this clonotype: It may be a read error: a sequence one base away is much more abundant. The chain recombines TRBV5-6 with TRBJ2-5; no clear D. Looked up from germline, CDR1 is SGHDT and CDR2 is YYEEEE. This CDR3 comprises 12 residues. Here the CDR3 DNA reads TGTGCCAGCAGCGGACCCCAAGAGACCCTGTACTTC. Protein product: CASSGPQETLYF.

The chain couples TRBV12-3 or TRBV12-4 to TRBJ1-1; D is unclear. The ends were cut back, 7 bases at V and 0 bases at J, with 15 bases in the middle. This CDR3 is built from 15 residues. The CDR3 loop reads CASNYRREMNTEAFF. The DNA for the CDR3 is TGTGCCAGCAACTACCGGCGGGAGATGAACACTGAAGCTTTCTTT.

A note on this clonotype: Relative to the germline gene, one junction end is altered; a read error may explain this. The chain has TRBV4-2 and TRBJ2-1; D may match TRBD1 or TRBD2 (7 bases each). CDR1 LGHNA and CDR2 YNFKEQ come from the germline V gene. The CDR3 contains 15 residues. CDR3 DNA: TGTGCCAGCAGCCAAGGCAGGGGGGGGGTCAATGCGCAGTTCTTC. Translating gives CASSQGRGGVNAQFF.

Concerning this clonotype: Its ends do not fully match the called genes, so a read error is possible. V gene TRBV7-9 combines with J gene TRBJ1-1; D gene unclear. CDR3 length: 15 residues. Germline V gene data show CDR1 as SEHNR and CDR2 as FQNEAQ (reference sequence). CDR3 nucleotides: TGTGCCAGGAGCTTAGGAGGGAATAGGGACACTGAAGCTTTCTTT. Translated: CARSLGGNRDTEAFF.

This clonotype occurred many times. The chain is built from TRBV12-3 or TRBV12-4 and TRBJ1-4; a possible D gene is TRBD1 (5 bases). V was trimmed by 7 bases and J by 7 bases, leaving 16 bases between them. This CDR3 comprises 14 residues. The CDR3 reads CASTPAGYTEKLFF. Written as DNA, the CDR3 is TGTGCCAGCACCCCAGCAGGGTACACTGAAAAACTGTTTTTT.

On this clonotype itself: Its ends do not fully match the called genes, so a read error is possible. J is TRBJ2-1 and V is TRBV19; 8 bases are shared with TRBD1. The CDR3 loop spans 17 amino acids. Per germline, CDR1 LNHDA and CDR2 SQIVND (reference sequence). Here the CDR3 DNA reads TGTGCCAGTAGTACCTATGGACAGGGAGCCTCCTTCAATGAGCAGTTCTTC. This gives the protein CASSTYGQGASFNEQFF.

In this sample, this clonotype turned up once. Relative to the germline gene, one junction end is altered; a read error may explain this. The chain joins TRBV20-1 to TRBJ2-3; 14 positions agree with TRBD2. Germline V gene sequence: CDR1 DFQATT, CDR2 SNEGSKA (reference sequence). CDR3 length: 15 residues. CDR3 protein: CIARTSGGPADTQYF. The CDR3 coding sequence is TGCATTGCTAGGACTAGCGGGGGGCCAGCAGATACGCAGTATTTT.

Note on this clonotype: Just one base apart from a much larger clone, this may be a read error. V usage is TRBV20-1 and J usage is TRBJ2-7, with unresolved D. Looked up from germline, CDR1 is DFQATT and CDR2 is SNEGSKA (reference sequence). The CDR3 has 12 amino acids. CDR3 in amino acids: CSARTDTYEHYF. Here the CDR3 DNA reads TGCAGTGCTAGAACAGACACCTACGAGCACTACTTC.

A note on this clonotype: At one of its ends the junction is not consistent with the germline gene, which may arise from a read error. V and J are TRBV11-2 and TRBJ2-4; D might be TRBD2 (6 bases). CDR3 size: 11 residues. Germline V gene sequence: CDR1 SGHAT, CDR2 FQNNGV. The CDR3 nucleotides are TGTGCCAGCACCACGGGACTGGCGTTGCACTTC. Amino acids: CASTTGLALHF.

As for this clonotype: A much larger clone sits a single nucleotide away, making a read error possible. The chain combines TRBV7-9 with TRBJ2-2; a weak D match, TRBD1 (6 bases). Deletions cut 6 bases from V and 3 bases from J, with 14 bases between. Looked up from germline, CDR1 is SEHNR and CDR2 is FQNEAQ (reference sequence). The CDR3 runs 15 residues. The CDR3 sequence is CASRLQGSDTGELFF. CDR3 DNA: TGTGCCAGCAGATTACAGGGTTCGGACACCGGGGAGCTGTTTTTT.

For this clonotype: One end of the junction does not line up with germline, which may come from a read error. The chain has TRBV5-4 and TRBJ2-1; D possibly corresponds to TRBD2 (6 bases). CDR3 length: 16 amino acids. CDR1 and CDR2 from the germline V gene are SGHNT and YYREEE (reference sequence). The CDR3 coding sequence is TGTGCCAACAGCAGGGTGAACGGAGGGGAGTACAATGAGCAGTTCTTC. As protein: CANSRVNGGEYNEQFF.

The chain combines TRBV20-1 with TRBJ2-7; TRBD1 or TRBD2 may be the D gene (5 bases each). Between the trimmed V and J ends, which lost 5 bases and 7 bases, there was a span of 21 bases. Germline assignment: CDR1 DFQATT and CDR2 SNEGSKA (reference sequence). The CDR3 contains 14 residues. CDR3 DNA sequence: TGCAGTGCTGGGACCATGCCCGCCTCGGGGGAGCAGTACTTC. This gives the protein CSAGTMPASGEQYF.

For this clonotype: This may stem from a read error, because a much larger clone lies one nucleotide away. V gene TRBV6-5 combines with J gene TRBJ1-3; D uncertain. Germline CDR1 is MNHEY and CDR2 is SVGAGI. The length of the CDR3 is 14 residues. The DNA for the CDR3 is TGTGTCAGCAGGCCAATGCAGTCTGGAAACACCATATATTTT. As protein: CVSRPMQSGNTIYF.

In regard to this clonotype: At one boundary the junction diverges from the germline segment, which might be a read error. The chain is built from TRBV20-1 and TRBJ2-7, with D maybe TRBD2 (5 bases). CDR1 DFQATT and CDR2 SNEGSKA come from the germline V gene (reference sequence). The CDR3 is 14 residues long. CDR3 residues: CSARKGLGIYEQYF. DNA of the CDR3: TGCAGTGCCCGCAAGGGTCTCGGGATCTACGAGCAATACTTC.

A word on this clonotype: One end of the junction varies from germline; a read error may be responsible. The CDR3 bases are TGCTCCAGCAGTGCCGAGGACAGCTCTGGGGCCAACGTCCTGACATTC. Its translation is CSSSAEDSSGANVLTF. The genes are TRBV6-1 and TRBJ2-6, with D perhaps matching TRBD1 (6 bases). The germline V gene encodes CDR1 MNHNS and CDR2 SASEGT. The CDR3 sequence is 16 residues long.

As for this clonotype: One base away lies a much larger clone, so this may be a sequencing read error. The chain employs TRBV6-1 and TRBJ2-3; D is ambiguous. Trimming shortened V by 7 bases and J by 0 bases, and 14 bases separated the two germline ends. This CDR3 has 15 amino acids. Germline V lookup: CDR1 MNHNS, CDR2 SASEGT. The CDR3 DNA sequence: TGTGCCAGCATCAGGTCACTGACTAGCACAGATACGCAGTATTTT. It is translated as CASIRSLTSTDTQYF.

As to this clonotype: A read error may explain this, as a much larger clone is one base away. The chain recombines TRBV12-3 or TRBV12-4 with TRBJ1-2; D may be TRBD1 (5 bases). This CDR3 comprises 18 residues. CDR3 residues: CASRVKGRGSTLNCGYTF. In nucleotides, the CDR3 is TGTGCCAGCAGGGTAAAGGGTCGGGGGAGTACGCTAAACTGTGGCTACACCTTC.

A single count supports this clonotype. A much larger clone lies one base from this, so it may be a read error. This rearrangement joins TRBV13 to TRBJ2-5, with 7 bases aligning to TRBD2. The length of the CDR3 is 13 residues. CDR1 is PRHDT and CDR2 is FYEKMQ in the germline V gene (reference sequence). V lost 5 bases, J lost 5 bases, and 5 bases stayed unmatched. In nucleotides, the CDR3 is TGTGCCAGCAGCCCCTGGGAGGGGGAGACCCAGTACTTC. This translates into CASSPWEGETQYF. The full variable domain, in which reference TRBV13 and TRBJ2-5 provide the parts outside the CDR3, is AAGVIQSPRHLIKEKRETATLKCYPIPRHDTVYWYQQGPGQDPQFLISFYEKMQSDKGSIPDRFSAQQFSDYHSELNMSSLELGDSALYFCASSPWEGETQYFGPGTRLLVL.

A remark on this clonotype: In this CDR3 the conserved last residue, phenylalanine or tryptophan, is missing, so a read error is likely. CDR3 in amino acids: CASSLGGTSLETQYS. In nucleotides, the CDR3 is TGTGCCAGCAGCTTAGGCGGGACTAGCCTAGAGACCCAGTACTCC. The rearrangement links TRBV11-2 to TRBJ2-5; 9 bases line up with TRBD2. The germline V gene encodes CDR1 SGHAT and CDR2 FQNNGV. The CDR3 sequence is 15 residues long. The J segment lost 4 bases and the V segment lost 1 base, leaving 4 bases of the junction unmatched.

With respect to this clonotype: No conserved phenylalanine or tryptophan ends this CDR3, so it is likely a read error. The V and J genes are TRBV10-1 and TRBJ1-3; 7 positions match TRBD1. The length of the CDR3 is 14 residues. Germline lookup yields CDR1 WNHNN and CDR2 SYGVQD (reference sequence). This CDR3 reads CANSEGQVSTTIYI. In DNA, the CDR3 is TGCGCCAACAGTGAAGGACAGGTCTCAACCACCATATATATT.

Of note for this clonotype: Mismatch with germline at one junction end may stem from a read error. The chain joins TRBV5-6 to TRBJ2-5, with TRBD1 identical over 7 bases. Germline-derived CDR1 and CDR2 are SGHDT and YYEEEE. CDR3 size: 14 residues. CDR3 in amino acids: CASNLKQGRETQYF. In nucleotides, the CDR3 is TGTGCCAGCAACTTGAAACAGGGGAGAGAGACCCAGTACTTC.